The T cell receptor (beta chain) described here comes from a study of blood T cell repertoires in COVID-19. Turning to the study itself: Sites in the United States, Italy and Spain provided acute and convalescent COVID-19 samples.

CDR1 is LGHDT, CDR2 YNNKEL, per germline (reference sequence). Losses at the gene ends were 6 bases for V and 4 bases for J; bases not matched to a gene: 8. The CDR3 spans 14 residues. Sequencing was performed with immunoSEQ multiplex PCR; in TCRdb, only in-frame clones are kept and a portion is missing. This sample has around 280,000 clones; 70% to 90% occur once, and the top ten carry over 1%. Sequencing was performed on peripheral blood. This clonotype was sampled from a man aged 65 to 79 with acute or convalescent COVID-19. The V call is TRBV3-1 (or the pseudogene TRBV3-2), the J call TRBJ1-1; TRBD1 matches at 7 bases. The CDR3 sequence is CASSRRQGTTEAFF. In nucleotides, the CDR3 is TGTGCCAGCAGTCGGAGACAGGGTACCACTGAAGCTTTCTTT.